One sample yielded the 5 T cell receptor beta chains listed below, sequenced in a study of cytomegalovirus exposure and HLA in healthy donors. Amplification used 60 Vbeta primers and 13 Jbeta primers. Profiled with immunoSEQ multiplex PCR; TCRdb holds only in-frame clones, not every one. The data show roughly 45,000 clones, approximately 47% seen once. Sequences were obtained from PBMCs. The source of these receptors is a man aged 55 to 70 in good health and CMV-seronegative.

The J gene is TRBJ1-4, the V gene TRBV5-6; 8 bases fit TRBD1. J gave up 3 bases and V 2 bases, and 6 bases lay outside the gene matches. The CDR3 is 16 amino acids. CDR1 is SGHDT and CDR2 is YYEEEE in the germline V gene. CDR3 sequence (DNA): TGTGCCAGCAGCTTCAAGACAGGGGCGGCTAATGAAAAACTGTTTTTT. Residues: CASSFKTGAANEKLFF. The whole variable domain, filled in from reference TRBV5-6 and TRBJ1-4, reads DAGVTQSPTHLIKTRGQQVTLRCSPKSGHDTVSWYQQALGQGPQFIFQYYEEEERQRGNFPDRFSGHQFPNYSSELNVNALLLGDSALYLCASSFKTGAANEKLFFGSGTQLSVL.

V usage is TRBV7-9 and J usage is TRBJ2-5, with D possibly being TRBD1 (6 bases). CDR1 is SEHNR, CDR2 FQNEAQ, per germline (reference sequence). This CDR3 is built from 17 residues. V gave up 0 bases and J gave up 5 bases, with 19 bases separating them. CDR3 loop: CASSLASVTGSMETQYF. The CDR3 coding sequence is TGTGCCAGCAGCTTAGCGTCCGTAACAGGGTCCATGGAGACCCAGTACTTC.

The chain recombines TRBV6-6 with TRBJ2-7; 7 positions match TRBD1. Unmatched junction bases numbered 5, after V lost 2 bases and J lost 1 base. Germline V gene sequence: CDR1 MNHNY, CDR2 SVGAGI (reference sequence). The CDR3 runs to 15 residues. The CDR3 sequence: CASSYRTGKSYEQYF. The CDR3 DNA is TGTGCCAGCAGTTACCGGACAGGAAAATCCTACGAGCAGTACTTC.

The chain combines TRBV6-1 with TRBJ1-5, with TRBD1 matching 8 bases. V was pared by 5 bases and J by 4 bases, with 4 bases of the junction left unmatched. Germline V gene lookup returns CDR1 MNHNS and CDR2 SASEGT. The CDR3 extends over 14 amino acids. This CDR3 reads CASSYDRGNQPQHF. DNA of the CDR3: TGTGCCAGCAGTTATGACAGGGGAAATCAGCCCCAGCATTTT.

The chain uses TRBV7-2 and TRBJ2-7; the match to TRBD2 covers 9 bases. CDR1 SGHTA and CDR2 FQGNSA come from the germline V gene. J gave up 2 bases and V 3 bases, and 2 bases lay outside the gene matches. The CDR3 consists of 14 residues. CDR3 nucleotide sequence: TGTGCCAGCAGCTTCTCTAGCGGGGCCTACGAGCAGTACTTC. Its protein is CASSFSSGAYEQYF.